This TCR beta chain was recorded in a study of T cells in Graves' hyperthyroidism and ophthalmopathy. Whole-study context: Once the initial diagnosis was made, peripheral blood was obtained before any treatment. Study observations and caveats: For ophthalmopathy, model prediction preceded onset by a median about 6 months. A model of 13 V-J pairs discriminated ophthalmopathy from stable hyperthyroidism.

The CDR3 has 13 amino acids. V was trimmed by 3 bases and J by 5 bases, leaving 11 bases between them. Germline V gives CDR1 MDHEN, CDR2 SYDVKM. Concerning this clonotype itself: The antigen is not known.

There were TCR beta CDR3 regions amplified from RNA transcripts. First-round RT-PCR of the TCR CDR3 relied on the HTBI primer set. One entry per CDR3 protein, called by TCRdb with MiXCR from the multiplex PCR reads. Of 600,000 to 650,000 distinct CDR3 sequences in the sample, around 21% are singletons; the top ten hold 34%. The receptor was derived from a man aged 25 to 40 with Graves' ophthalmopathy. This chain uses TRBV28 with TRBJ2-7; D call uncertain. The material sequenced was blood. The CDR3 DNA follows: TGTGCCAGCAGTTTTCGTACCCCACACGAGCAGTACTTC. Amino acids: CASSFRTPHEQYF. Looking up the rest from reference TRBV28 and TRBJ2-7 gives the full variable domain: DVKVTQSSRYLVKRTGEKVFLECVQDMDHENMFWYRQDPGLGLRLIYFSYDVKMKEKGDIPEGYSVSREKKERFSLILESASTNQTSMYLCASSFRTPHEQYFGPGTRLTVT.